This TCR beta chain emerged from a study of shared clonotypes between healthy human individuals. Findings and caveats of the study: Read depth was anticipated to influence clonotype sharing among donors.

After removal of 2 bases from V and 6 bases from J, the junction contained 8 bases not matched to a gene. CDR3 size: 16 residues. CDR1 is MNHEY and CDR2 is SMNVEV in the germline V gene (reference sequence). For this clone: The antigen remains unidentified.

The authors sequenced unsorted PBMC DNA on ten immunoSEQ deep assay plates. The repertoire was sequenced with immunoSEQ multiplex PCR; TCRdb's copy has only in-frame clones and lacks some. The table includes about half a million clones, 70% to 80% detected once. There were no recent acute infections or vaccinations among the donors, who were healthy HIV-negative adults. This sequence originates from a middle-aged woman in good health. Some clones in this sample may be carry-over from other donors' samples. The V gene is TRBV27, the J gene TRBJ2-1, with TRBD2 matching 9 bases. The sample was PBMCs. DNA for the CDR3: TGTGCCAGCAGTTTAGGCTGGCTAGCGGGACCCAATGAGCAGTTCTTC. As protein: CASSLGWLAGPNEQFF.